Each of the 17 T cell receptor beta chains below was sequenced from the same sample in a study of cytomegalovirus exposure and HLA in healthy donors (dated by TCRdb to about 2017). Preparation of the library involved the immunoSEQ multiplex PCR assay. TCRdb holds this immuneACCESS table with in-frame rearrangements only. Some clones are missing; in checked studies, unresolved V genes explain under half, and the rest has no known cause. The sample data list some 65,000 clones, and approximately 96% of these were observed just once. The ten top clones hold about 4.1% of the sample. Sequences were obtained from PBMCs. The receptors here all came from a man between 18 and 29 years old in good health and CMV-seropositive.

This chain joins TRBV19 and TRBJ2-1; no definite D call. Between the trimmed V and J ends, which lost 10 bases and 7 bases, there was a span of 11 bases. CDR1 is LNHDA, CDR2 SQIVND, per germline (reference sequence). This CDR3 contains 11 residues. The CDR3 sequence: CATEHGNEQFF. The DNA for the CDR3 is TGTGCCACCGAGCACGGGAATGAGCAGTTCTTC.

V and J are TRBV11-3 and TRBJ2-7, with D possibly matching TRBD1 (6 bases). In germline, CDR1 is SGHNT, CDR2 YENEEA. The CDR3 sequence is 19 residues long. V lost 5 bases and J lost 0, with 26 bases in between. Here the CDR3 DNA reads TGTGCCAGCAGCCTCCAGGTAGATTCCCGGGACACTCTCTCCTACGAGCAGTACTTC. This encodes CASSLQVDSRDTLSYEQYF.

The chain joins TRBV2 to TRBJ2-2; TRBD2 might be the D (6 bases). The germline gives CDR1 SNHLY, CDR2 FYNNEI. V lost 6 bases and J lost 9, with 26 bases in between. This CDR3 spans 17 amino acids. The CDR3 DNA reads TGTGCCAGCAGGGCACGATCGGGACTCAACGGGGAGCGGGAGCTGTTTTTT. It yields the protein CASRARSGLNGERELFF.

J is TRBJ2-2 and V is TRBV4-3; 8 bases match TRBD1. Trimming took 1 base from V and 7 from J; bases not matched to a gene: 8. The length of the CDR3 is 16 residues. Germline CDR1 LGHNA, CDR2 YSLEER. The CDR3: CASSQGAGGADGELFF. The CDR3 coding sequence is TGCGCCAGCAGCCAAGGGGCAGGGGGCGCCGACGGGGAGCTGTTTTTT.

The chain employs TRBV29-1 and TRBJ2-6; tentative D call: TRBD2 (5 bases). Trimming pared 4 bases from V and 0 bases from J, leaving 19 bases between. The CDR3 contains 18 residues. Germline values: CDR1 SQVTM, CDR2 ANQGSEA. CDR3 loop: CSVAGFGRLHSGANVLTF. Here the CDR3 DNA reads TGCAGCGTTGCGGGATTTGGCAGGCTCCACTCTGGGGCCAACGTCCTGACTTTC.

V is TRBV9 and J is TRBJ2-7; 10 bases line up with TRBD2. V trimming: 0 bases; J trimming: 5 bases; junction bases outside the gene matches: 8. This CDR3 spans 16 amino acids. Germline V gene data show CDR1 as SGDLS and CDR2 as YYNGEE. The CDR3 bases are TGTGCCAGCAGCGTAGATCCTAGCGGGAGAGACCACGAGCAGTACTTC. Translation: CASSVDPSGRDHEQYF.

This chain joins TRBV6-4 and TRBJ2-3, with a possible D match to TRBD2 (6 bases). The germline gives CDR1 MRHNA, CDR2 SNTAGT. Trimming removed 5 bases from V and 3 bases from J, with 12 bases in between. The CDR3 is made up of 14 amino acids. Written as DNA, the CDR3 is TGTGCCAGCAGTCGCGAGGGAGGAACAGATACGCAGTATTTT. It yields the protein CASSREGGTDTQYF.

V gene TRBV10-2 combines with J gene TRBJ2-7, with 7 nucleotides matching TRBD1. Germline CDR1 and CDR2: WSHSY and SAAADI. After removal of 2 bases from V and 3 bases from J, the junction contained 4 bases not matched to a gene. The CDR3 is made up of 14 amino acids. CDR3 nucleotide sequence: TGCGCCAGCAGTGAGATGCAGGGGGTCTACGAGCAGTACTTC. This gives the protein CASSEMQGVYEQYF.

DNA for the CDR3: TGCGCCAGCAGCCAAGGACGACAGGGGGCAAAAGGAAACACCATATATTTT. As protein: CASSQGRQGAKGNTIYF. The chain combines TRBV4-1 with TRBJ1-3; 10 nucleotides match TRBD1. Germline assignment: CDR1 MGHRA and CDR2 YSYEKL. V was pared by 1 base and J by 4 bases, with 7 bases of the junction left unmatched. This CDR3 is 17 amino acids long.

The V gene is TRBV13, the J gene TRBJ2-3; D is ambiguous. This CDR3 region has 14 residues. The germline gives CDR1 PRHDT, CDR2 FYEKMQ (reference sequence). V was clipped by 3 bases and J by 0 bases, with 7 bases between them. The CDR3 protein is CASSFTDSTDTQYF. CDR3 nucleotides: TGTGCCAGCAGCTTCACAGACAGCACAGATACGCAGTATTTT.

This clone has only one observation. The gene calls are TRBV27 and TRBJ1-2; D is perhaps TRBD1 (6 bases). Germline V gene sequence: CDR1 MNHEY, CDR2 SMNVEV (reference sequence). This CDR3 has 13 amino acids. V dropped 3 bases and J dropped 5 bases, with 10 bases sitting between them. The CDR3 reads CASSFGGAYGYTF. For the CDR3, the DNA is TGTGCCAGCAGTTTCGGGGGGGCATATGGCTACACCTTC.

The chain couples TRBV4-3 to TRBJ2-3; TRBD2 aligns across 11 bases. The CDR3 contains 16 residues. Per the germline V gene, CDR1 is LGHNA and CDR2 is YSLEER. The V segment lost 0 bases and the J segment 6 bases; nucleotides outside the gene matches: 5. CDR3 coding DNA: TGCGCCAGCAGCCAAGAGTCGACTAGCGGGATGGATACGCAGTATTTT. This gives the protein CASSQESTSGMDTQYF.

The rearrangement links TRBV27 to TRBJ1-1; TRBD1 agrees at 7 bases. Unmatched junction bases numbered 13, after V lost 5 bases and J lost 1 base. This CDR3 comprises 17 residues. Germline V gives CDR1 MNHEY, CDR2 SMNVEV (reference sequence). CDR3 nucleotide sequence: TGTGCCAGCAGTAAATCCCGGGACAGTCTCTCGAACACTGAAGCTTTCTTT. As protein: CASSKSRDSLSNTEAFF.

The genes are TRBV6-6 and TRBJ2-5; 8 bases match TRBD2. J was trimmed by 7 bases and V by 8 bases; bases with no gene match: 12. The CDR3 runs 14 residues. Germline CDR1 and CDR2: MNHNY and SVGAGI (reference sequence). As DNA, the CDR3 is TGTGCCAGCCGAAGTCGGGAGGGTGATGGGACCCAGTACTTC. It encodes CASRSREGDGTQYF.

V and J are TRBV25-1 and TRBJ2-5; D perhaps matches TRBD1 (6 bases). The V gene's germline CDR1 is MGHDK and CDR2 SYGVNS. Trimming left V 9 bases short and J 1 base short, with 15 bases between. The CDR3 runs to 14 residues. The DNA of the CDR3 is TGTGCCAGTATTCCGGGACATTCCCAAGAGACCCAGTACTTC. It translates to CASIPGHSQETQYF.

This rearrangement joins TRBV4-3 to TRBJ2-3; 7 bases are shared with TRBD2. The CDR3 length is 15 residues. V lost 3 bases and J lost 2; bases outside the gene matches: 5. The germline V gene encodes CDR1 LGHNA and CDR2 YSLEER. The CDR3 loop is CASSQTSGITDTQYF. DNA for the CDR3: TGCGCCAGCAGCCAGACAAGCGGGATCACAGATACGCAGTATTTT.

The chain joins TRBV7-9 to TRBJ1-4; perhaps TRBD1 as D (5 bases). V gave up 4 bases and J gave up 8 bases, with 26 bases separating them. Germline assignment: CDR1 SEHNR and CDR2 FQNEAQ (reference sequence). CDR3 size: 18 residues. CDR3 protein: CASSSPTGGGPGGEKLFF. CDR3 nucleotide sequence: TGTGCCAGCAGCTCACCCACAGGTGGCGGGCCTGGGGGGGAAAAACTGTTTTTT.